The T cell receptor beta chain described here comes from a study of blood T cell repertoires in COVID-19. Study information: Samples of COVID-19 (acute and convalescent) were obtained from the United States, Italy and Spain. PBMCs, B-cell-depleted T cells, or T cells provided the cDNA or gDNA that made up the material.

Methods used by the authors: Amplified reference gene primers provided the basis for estimating nucleated cell counts. Data came from immunoSEQ multiplex PCR; TCRdb stores just in-frame clones and leaves some out. The V and J calls and clone size come from that table; D and trimming were worked out from the DNA. Among some 100,000 clones listed, roughly nine tenths were seen once. Source material: peripheral blood. The clonotype originates from an older man who had recovered from COVID-19.

CDR3 DNA sequence: TGTGCCAGCAGCCTTGGTAGCGCCCGCTCCTACGAGCAGTACTTC. It translates to CASSLGSARSYEQYF. The J gene is TRBJ2-7, the V gene TRBV7-2; possibly TRBD2 for D (5 bases). Germline CDR1 SGHTA, CDR2 FQGNSA. The CDR3 loop spans 15 amino acids. The V gene lost 5 bases and the J gene lost 0 bases, with 14 bases spanning the gap. Together with reference TRBV7-2 and TRBJ2-7, the CDR3 gives the full variable domain: GAGVSQSPSNKVTEKGKDVELRCDPISGHTALYWYRQSLGQGLEFLIYFQGNSAPDKSGLPSDRFSAERTGGSVSTLTIQRTQQEDSAVYLCASSLGSARSYEQYFGPGTRLTVT.